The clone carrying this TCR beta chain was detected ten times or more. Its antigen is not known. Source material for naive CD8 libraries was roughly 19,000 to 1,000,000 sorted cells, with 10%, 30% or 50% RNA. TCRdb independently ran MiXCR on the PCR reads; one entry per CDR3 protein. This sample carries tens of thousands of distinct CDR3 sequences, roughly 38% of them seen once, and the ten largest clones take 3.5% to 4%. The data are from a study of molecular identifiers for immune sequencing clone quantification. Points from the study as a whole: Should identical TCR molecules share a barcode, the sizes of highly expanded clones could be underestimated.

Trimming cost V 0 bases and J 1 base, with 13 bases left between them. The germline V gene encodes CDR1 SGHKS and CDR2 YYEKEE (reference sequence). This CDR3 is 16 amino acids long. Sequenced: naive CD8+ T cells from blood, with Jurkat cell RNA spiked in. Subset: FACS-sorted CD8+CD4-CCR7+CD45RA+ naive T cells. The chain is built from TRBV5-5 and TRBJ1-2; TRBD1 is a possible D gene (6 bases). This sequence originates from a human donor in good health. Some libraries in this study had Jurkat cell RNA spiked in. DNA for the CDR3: TGTGCCAGCAGCTTGGCGGGGGGCAACTATAACTATGGCTACACCTTC. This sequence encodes CASSLAGGNYNYGYTF.